This is a list of T cell receptor beta chains from one sample in a study of T cells in Graves' hyperthyroidism and ophthalmopathy. Each CDR3 protein gets one entry after TCRdb re-called the multiplex PCR reads with MiXCR. The table shows 220,000 or so distinct CDR3 sequences, with over 15% occurring only once. Specimen: blood. These receptors were taken from a woman younger than 30 with Graves' ophthalmopathy. Each CDR3 is given without its conserved first and last residue. Each record gives: CDR3 protein, J gene, clone size, V gene. Not every row has a clone size; where given, it reads once, few, many or a size class.

CDR3 protein: SARKLSSTDTQY
J gene: TRBJ2-3
clone size: NA
V gene: TRBV20-1

CDR3 protein: AISGRLAGQNYEQY
J gene: TRBJ2-7
clone size: many
V gene: TRBV10-3

CDR3 protein: SADSLRRDNNEQF
J gene: TRBJ2-1
clone size: many
V gene: TRBV20-1

CDR3 protein: ASSLGQGVYNEQF
J gene: TRBJ2-1
clone size: many
V gene: TRBV11-2

CDR3 protein: ASSPTTGDNSPLH
J gene: TRBJ1-6
clone size: many
V gene: TRBV18

CDR3 protein: ATQPTSGTGNEQF
J gene: TRBJ2-1
clone size: many
V gene: TRBV10-3

CDR3 protein: ASSQEGLAGVDTQY
J gene: TRBJ2-3
clone size: NA
V gene: TRBV4-2

CDR3 protein: ASSPAWGRNGYT
J gene: TRBJ1-2
clone size: many
V gene: TRBV7-2

CDR3 protein: SARAGTSGRYEQF
J gene: TRBJ2-1
clone size: NA
V gene: TRBV20-1

CDR3 protein: ASVGDGTFYEQY
J gene: TRBJ2-7
clone size: many
V gene: TRBV28

CDR3 protein: SVEGPEALAGGASYNEQF
J gene: TRBJ2-1
clone size: many
V gene: TRBV29-1

CDR3 protein: ATSAGQVSYEQY
J gene: TRBJ2-7
clone size: many
V gene: TRBV15

CDR3 protein: ASSLGDLLAKNIQY
J gene: TRBJ2-4
clone size: many
V gene: TRBV5-1

CDR3 protein: ASSLWAYPSQNTTDTQY
J gene: TRBJ2-3
clone size: many
V gene: TRBV7-9

CDR3 protein: ASSHPGTSGTDTQY
J gene: TRBJ2-3
clone size: NA
V gene: TRBV4-1

CDR3 protein: ASSQDPDPREQY
J gene: TRBJ2-7
clone size: many
V gene: TRBV3-1

CDR3 protein: ASSSGREAF
J gene: TRBJ1-1
clone size: many
V gene: TRBV28

CDR3 protein: ASSPGTDTEAF
J gene: TRBJ1-1
clone size: many
V gene: TRBV3-1

CDR3 protein: AWSEGILYGYT
J gene: TRBJ1-2
clone size: many
V gene: TRBV30

CDR3 protein: ASSFGTSGVTDTQY
J gene: TRBJ2-3
clone size: NA
V gene: TRBV11-2

CDR3 protein: ASSGEGLVYTDTQY
J gene: TRBJ2-3
clone size: many
V gene: TRBV2

CDR3 protein: ASGLDMTGPYGYT
J gene: TRBJ1-2
clone size: NA
V gene: TRBV12-3/TRBV12-4

CDR3 protein: ASSFGAGGTDTQY
J gene: TRBJ2-3
clone size: many
V gene: TRBV28

CDR3 protein: ASSFQGAGGGGIKNIQY
J gene: TRBJ2-4
clone size: many
V gene: TRBV28

CDR3 protein: SARDLAGGPLEQF
J gene: TRBJ2-1
clone size: many
V gene: TRBV20-1

CDR3 protein: ASISLGTPNEKLF
J gene: TRBJ1-4
clone size: few
V gene: TRBV19

CDR3 protein: ASRLAGDFDTQY
J gene: TRBJ2-3
clone size: few
V gene: TRBV11-3

CDR3 protein: SARSRSNQPQH
J gene: TRBJ1-5
clone size: NA
V gene: TRBV20-1

CDR3 protein: ASSEMGTKNEKLF
J gene: TRBJ1-4
clone size: few
V gene: TRBV6-1

CDR3 protein: ATSSRLLETDTQY
J gene: TRBJ2-3
clone size: many
V gene: TRBV24-1

CDR3 protein: ASSPPNSATNEKLF
J gene: TRBJ1-4
clone size: NA
V gene: TRBV18

CDR3 protein: ASSIVASYGEPQH
J gene: TRBJ1-5
clone size: NA
V gene: TRBV19

CDR3 protein: ASSLNTGELTDTQY
J gene: TRBJ2-3
clone size: many
V gene: TRBV5-1

CDR3 protein: ASSPGTGRQNTQY
J gene: TRBJ2-3
clone size: many
V gene: TRBV7-3

CDR3 protein: SVHSPGRGADRSGANVLT
J gene: TRBJ2-6
clone size: few
V gene: TRBV20-1

CDR3 protein: ASTGVSSYNEQF
J gene: TRBJ2-1
clone size: many
V gene: TRBV12-3/TRBV12-4

CDR3 protein: ASSPRTGRDGYT
J gene: TRBJ1-2
clone size: many
V gene: TRBV27

CDR3 protein: SAKGDTLNTEAF
J gene: TRBJ1-1
clone size: many
V gene: TRBV20-1

CDR3 protein: ASRGSRGGRVNNSPLH
J gene: TRBJ1-6
clone size: many
V gene: TRBV6-1

CDR3 protein: AASEGQSPLH
J gene: TRBJ1-6
clone size: many
V gene: TRBV10-3

CDR3 protein: ASSSPGQGAGYT
J gene: TRBJ1-2
clone size: many
V gene: TRBV28

CDR3 protein: ATGPGGLRGYT
J gene: TRBJ1-2
clone size: NA
V gene: TRBV15

CDR3 protein: SARDASHSNQPQH
J gene: TRBJ1-5
clone size: NA
V gene: TRBV20-1

CDR3 protein: ASSFDRGQGASGYT
J gene: TRBJ1-2
clone size: many
V gene: TRBV27

CDR3 protein: ASSLAKRGGQETQY
J gene: TRBJ2-5
clone size: many
V gene: TRBV7-2

CDR3 protein: ASSPKGLASYEQY
J gene: TRBJ2-7
clone size: NA
V gene: TRBV11-2

CDR3 protein: ASSKPVGLEINYEQY
J gene: TRBJ2-7
clone size: many
V gene: TRBV28